This T cell receptor (beta chain) was documented in a study of vaccination and CD4 T cells after COVID-19. Background on the study: Once diagnosed, patients had post-COVID samples drawn a median 101 days later (range 35 to 161).

Sequence data for DNA of cultured CD4+ T cells were generated by the Oncomine TCR Beta short-read assay. TCRdb used MiXCR to reprocess the PCR reads, holding one entry per CDR3 protein. This repertoire shows over 25,000 distinct CDR3 sequences, about 60% found once; its top ten account for about 15%. Treatment meaning: roughly nine-day PBMC culture with coronavirus spike peptide pools or control peptides (ViraFEST assay). Germline V CDR1 and CDR2: MNHNS, SASEGT. The CDR3 is 15 residues long. Trimming stripped 6 bases from V and 4 bases from J, with 16 bases between. As concerns this clonotype: As yet, its antigen is unknown.

Material: CD4+ T cells from blood, cultured in vitro, obtained after SARS-CoV-2 vaccination. The genes are TRBV6-1 and TRBJ1-5; possibly TRBD1 for D (5 bases). This TCR derives from a human donor who received a COVID-19 vaccine. CDR3 DNA sequence: TGTGCCAGCAGCGGGGGGGGGTCTGGAAATCAGCCCCAGCATTTT. This encodes CASSGGGSGNQPQHF.